This T cell receptor (beta chain) emerged from a study of blood T cell repertoires in COVID-19. Measured with immunoSEQ multiplex PCR; TCRdb has only the in-frame clones, and not every one. The sample consists of about 290,000 clones, around four fifths of them appearing once. Germline CDR1 reads SGHRS; CDR2 reads YFSETQ. This CDR3 has 14 amino acids. Trimming took off 1 base at V and 1 base at J, with 8 bases between the two ends. The sequenced sample was peripheral blood. This chain connects TRBV5-1 to TRBJ1-1; a possible D gene is TRBD1 (5 bases). This clonotype was obtained from a woman between 45 and 65 years old with active or convalescent COVID-19. CDR3 in amino acids: CASSLFTGNTEAFF. CDR3 bases: TGCGCCAGCAGCTTGTTTACAGGGAACACTGAAGCTTTCTTT.